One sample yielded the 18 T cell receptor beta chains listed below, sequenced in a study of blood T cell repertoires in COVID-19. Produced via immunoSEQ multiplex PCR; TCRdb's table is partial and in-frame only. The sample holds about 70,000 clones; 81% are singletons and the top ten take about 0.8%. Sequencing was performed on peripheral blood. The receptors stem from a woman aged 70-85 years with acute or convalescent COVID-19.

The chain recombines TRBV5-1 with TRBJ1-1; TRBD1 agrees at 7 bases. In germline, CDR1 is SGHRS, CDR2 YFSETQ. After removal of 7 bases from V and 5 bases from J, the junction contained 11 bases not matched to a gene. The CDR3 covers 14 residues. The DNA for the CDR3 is TGCGCCAGCGGCGTAGGAGGGGACAGTACTGAAGCTTTCTTT. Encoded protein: CASGVGGDSTEAFF.

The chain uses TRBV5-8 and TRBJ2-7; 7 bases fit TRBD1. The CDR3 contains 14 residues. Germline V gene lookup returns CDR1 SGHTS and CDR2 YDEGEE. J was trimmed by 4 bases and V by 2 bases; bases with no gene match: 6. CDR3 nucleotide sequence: TGTGCCAGCAGCTTTAGAGGGACAGCATACGAGCAGTACTTC. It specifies CASSFRGTAYEQYF.

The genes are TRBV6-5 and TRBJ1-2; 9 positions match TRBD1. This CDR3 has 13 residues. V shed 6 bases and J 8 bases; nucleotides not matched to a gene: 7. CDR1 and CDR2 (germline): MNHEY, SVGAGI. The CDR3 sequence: CASRVRTGEGYTF. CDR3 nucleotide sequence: TGTGCCAGCAGGGTACGGACAGGGGAGGGCTACACCTTC.

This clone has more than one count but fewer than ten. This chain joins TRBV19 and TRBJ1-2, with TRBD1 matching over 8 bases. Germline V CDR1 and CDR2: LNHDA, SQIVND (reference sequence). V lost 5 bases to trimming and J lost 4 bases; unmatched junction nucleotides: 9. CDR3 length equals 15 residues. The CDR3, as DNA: TGTGCCAGTAGTGCCCAGGGGGCTCTGGCCTATGGCTACACCTTC. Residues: CASSAQGALAYGYTF. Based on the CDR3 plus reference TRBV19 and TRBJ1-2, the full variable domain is DGGITQSPKYLFRKEGQNVTLSCEQNLNHDAMYWYRQDPGQGLRLIYYSQIVNDFQKGDIAEGYSVSREKKESFPLTVTSAQKNPTAFYLCASSAQGALAYGYTFGSGTRLTVV.

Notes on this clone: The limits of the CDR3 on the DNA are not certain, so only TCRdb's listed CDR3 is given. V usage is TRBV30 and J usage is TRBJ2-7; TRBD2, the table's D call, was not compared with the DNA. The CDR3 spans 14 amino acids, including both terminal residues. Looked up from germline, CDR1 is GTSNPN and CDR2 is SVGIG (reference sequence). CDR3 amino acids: CAWSVGPGTFLQAF.

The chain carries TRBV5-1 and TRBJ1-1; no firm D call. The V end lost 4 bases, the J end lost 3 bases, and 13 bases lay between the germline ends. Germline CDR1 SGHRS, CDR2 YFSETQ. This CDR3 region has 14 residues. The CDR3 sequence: CASSEGPVDTEAFF. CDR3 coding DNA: TGCGCCAGCAGCGAGGGCCCTGTGGACACTGAAGCTTTCTTT.

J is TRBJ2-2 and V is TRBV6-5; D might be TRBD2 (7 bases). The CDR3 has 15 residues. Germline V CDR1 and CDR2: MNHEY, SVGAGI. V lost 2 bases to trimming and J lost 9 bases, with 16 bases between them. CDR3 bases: TGTGCCAGCAGTTACGGGATGGGGGGGCCGCGGGAGCTGTTTTTT. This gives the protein CASSYGMGGPRELFF.

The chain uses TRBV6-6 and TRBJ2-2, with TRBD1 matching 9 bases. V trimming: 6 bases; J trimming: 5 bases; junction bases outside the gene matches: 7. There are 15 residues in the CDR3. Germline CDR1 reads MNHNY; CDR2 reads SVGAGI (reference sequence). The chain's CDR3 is CASRTGGRGTGELFF. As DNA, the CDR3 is TGTGCCAGCAGAACAGGGGGCCGGGGGACCGGGGAGCTGTTTTTT.

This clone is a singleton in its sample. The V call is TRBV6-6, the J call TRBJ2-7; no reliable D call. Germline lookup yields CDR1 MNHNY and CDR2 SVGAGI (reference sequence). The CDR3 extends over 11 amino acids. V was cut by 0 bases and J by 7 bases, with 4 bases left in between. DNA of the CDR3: TGTGCCAGCAGTTACTCGCTAGAGCAGTACTTC. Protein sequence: CASSYSLEQYF.

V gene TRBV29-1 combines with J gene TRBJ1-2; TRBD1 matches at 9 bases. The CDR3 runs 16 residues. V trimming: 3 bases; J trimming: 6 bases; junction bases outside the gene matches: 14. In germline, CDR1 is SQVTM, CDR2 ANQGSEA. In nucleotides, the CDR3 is TGCAGCGTTGACCCGGGACAGGGTGGACGCGGAGATGGCTACACCTTC. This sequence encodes CSVDPGQGGRGDGYTF.

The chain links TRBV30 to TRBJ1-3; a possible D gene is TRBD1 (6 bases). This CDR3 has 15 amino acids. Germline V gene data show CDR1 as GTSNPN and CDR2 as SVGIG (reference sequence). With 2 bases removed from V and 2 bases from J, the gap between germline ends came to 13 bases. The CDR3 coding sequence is TGTGCCTGGAGTAATTTACAGGGAGCTGGAAACACCATATATTTT. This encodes CAWSNLQGAGNTIYF.

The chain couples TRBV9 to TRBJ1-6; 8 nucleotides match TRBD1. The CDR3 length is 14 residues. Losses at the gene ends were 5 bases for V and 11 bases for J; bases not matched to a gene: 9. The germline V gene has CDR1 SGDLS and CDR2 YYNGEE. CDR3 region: CASSVDREMPPLHF. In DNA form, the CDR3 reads TGTGCCAGCAGTGTGGACAGGGAAATGCCACCCCTCCACTTT.

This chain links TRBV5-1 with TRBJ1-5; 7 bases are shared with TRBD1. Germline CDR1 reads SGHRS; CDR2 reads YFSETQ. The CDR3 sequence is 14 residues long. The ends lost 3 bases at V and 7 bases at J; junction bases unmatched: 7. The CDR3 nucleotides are TGCGCCAGCAGCTCCGAGGGGGCGGGGCAGCCCCAGCATTTT. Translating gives CASSSEGAGQPQHF.

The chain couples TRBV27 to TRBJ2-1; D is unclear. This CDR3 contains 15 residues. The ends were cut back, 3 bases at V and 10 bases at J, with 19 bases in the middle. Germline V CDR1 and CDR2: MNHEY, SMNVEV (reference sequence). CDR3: CASSFLSGVVREQFF. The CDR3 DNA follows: TGTGCCAGCAGTTTTCTTTCAGGCGTTGTCCGCGAGCAGTTCTTC.

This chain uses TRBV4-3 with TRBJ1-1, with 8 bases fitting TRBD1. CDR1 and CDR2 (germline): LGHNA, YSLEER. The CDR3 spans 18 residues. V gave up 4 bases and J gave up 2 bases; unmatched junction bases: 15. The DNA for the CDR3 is TGCGCCAGCAGCCGAGCACTTGTGATCCAGGGGGCAAACACTGAAGCTTTCTTT. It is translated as CASSRALVIQGANTEAFF.

This CDR3 is CASSQEGTKSSYEQYF. DNA of the CDR3: TGCGCCAGCAGCCAAGAAGGGACTAAGAGCTCCTACGAGCAGTACTTC. The chain uses TRBV4-3 and TRBJ2-7; 7 bases are a match to TRBD2. Germline V lookup: CDR1 LGHNA, CDR2 YSLEER. CDR3 length equals 16 residues. V was pared by 0 bases and J by 0 bases, with 5 bases of the junction left unmatched.

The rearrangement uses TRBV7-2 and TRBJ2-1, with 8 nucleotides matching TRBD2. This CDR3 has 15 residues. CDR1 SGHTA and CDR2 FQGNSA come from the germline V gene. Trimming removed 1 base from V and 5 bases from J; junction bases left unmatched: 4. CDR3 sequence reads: CASSLDRGGHNEQFF. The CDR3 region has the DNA TGTGCCAGCAGCTTAGATCGGGGGGGTCACAATGAGCAGTTCTTC.

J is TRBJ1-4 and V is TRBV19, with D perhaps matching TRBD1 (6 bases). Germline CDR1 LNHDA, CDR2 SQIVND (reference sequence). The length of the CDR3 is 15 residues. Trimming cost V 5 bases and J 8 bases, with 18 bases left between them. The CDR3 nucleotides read TGTGCCAGTAGTTCGAGGACAGCGCCCAAAGAAAAACTGTTTTTT. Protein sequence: CASSSRTAPKEKLFF.